This passage covers 32 T cell receptor beta chains from one sample sequenced in a study of CD8 T cells in ankylosing spondylitis (TCRdb year 2017). Library prep was done by 5' RACE. The reads were generated on an Illumina HiSeq 2500. Using fastp trimming at Q25 and MiXCR clonotype assembly, TCRdb reanalyzed the public sequencing data and kept in-frame beta chains. Rows matching on CDR3 protein sequence are summarized as one entry with the most common DNA and genes. This sample holds under 400,000 distinct CDR3 sequences; more than 9% were observed only once. Roughly 9% of the sample rests with the top ten. What was sequenced was blood, either unsorted or a sorted T cell fraction (not recorded which). Receptor source: a female donor with ankylosing spondylitis or in good health (not recorded which).

This clonotype was recorded at least ten times. The chain joins TRBV28 to TRBJ2-3, with D possibly called TRBD1 or TRBD2 (5 bases each). CDR1 and CDR2 from the germline V gene are MDHEN and SYDVKM. The CDR3 runs 12 residues. V was clipped by 5 bases and J by 6 bases, with 9 bases between them. CDR3 bases: TGTGCCAGCAGTCCCGAGGGGGATACGCAGTATTTT. Its protein product is CASSPEGDTQYF.

This clonotype was counted at least ten times. V gene TRBV6-1 combines with J gene TRBJ1-1; no clear D. Between the trimmed V and J ends, which lost 6 bases and 6 bases, there was a span of 20 bases. This CDR3 has 15 residues. Germline V lookup: CDR1 MNHNS, CDR2 SASEGT. The CDR3 region is CASSNGLGRGPEAFF. The CDR3 region has the DNA TGTGCCAGCAGCAACGGGCTTGGTCGCGGCCCTGAAGCTTTCTTT.

V is TRBV2 and J is TRBJ2-1; TRBD2 agrees at 7 bases. Per germline, CDR1 SNHLY and CDR2 FYNNEI. The ends lost 7 bases at V and 8 bases at J; junction bases unmatched: 11. The CDR3 covers 14 residues. The CDR3 region is CASISSAGVYEQFF. Written as DNA, the CDR3 is TGTGCCAGCATCAGCTCGGCGGGAGTATATGAGCAGTTCTTC. The variable domain in full, completed from reference TRBV2 and TRBJ2-1, reads EPEVTQTPSHQVTQMGQEVILRCVPISNHLYFYWYRQILGQKVEFLVSFYNNEISEKSEIFDDQFSVERPDGSNFTLKIRSTKLEDSAMYFCASISSAGVYEQFFGPGTRLTVL.

This clonotype was detected a few times. The chain couples TRBV7-7 to TRBJ1-1, with unresolved D. Germline CDR1 and CDR2: SSHAT and FNYEAQ (reference sequence). The CDR3 runs to 13 residues. CDR3 DNA sequence: TGTGCTACCTCACCACTTTTGGGGACTGAAGCTTTCTTT. Its protein is CATSPLLGTEAFF.

The gene calls are TRBV9 and TRBJ1-2; the D gene is possibly TRBD1 (6 bases). This CDR3 region has 14 residues. V lost 5 bases to trimming and J lost 7 bases, with 18 bases between them. CDR1 SGDLS and CDR2 YYNGEE come from the germline V gene. The CDR3 reads CASSRGGAGSGYTF. In DNA, the CDR3 is TGTGCCAGCAGTCGCGGGGGGGCTGGAAGTGGCTACACCTTC. Filled out from reference TRBV9 and TRBJ1-2, the complete variable domain reads DSGVTQTPKHLITATGQRVTLRCSPRSGDLSVYWYQQSLDQGLQFLIQYYNGEERAKGNILERFSAQQFPDLHSELNLSSLELGDSALYFCASSRGGAGSGYTFGSGTRLTVV.

This clonotype was seen at least ten times. V usage is TRBV7-2 and J usage is TRBJ2-3; tentatively, D is TRBD1 (5 bases). V lost 1 base and J lost 0, with 14 bases in between. This CDR3 has 17 residues. Germline lookup yields CDR1 SGHTA and CDR2 FQGNSA. As DNA, the CDR3 is TGTGCCAGCAGCTTAGGGGGCGTGATGACTAGCACAGATACGCAGTATTTT. Its protein product is CASSLGGVMTSTDTQYF. The entire variable domain, with the rest obtained from reference TRBV7-2 and TRBJ2-3, is as follows: GAGVSQSPSNKVTEKGKDVELRCDPISGHTALYWYRQSLGQGLEFLIYFQGNSAPDKSGLPSDRFSAERTGGSVSTLTIQRTQQEDSAVYLCASSLGGVMTSTDTQYFGPGTRLTVL.

This clonotype was seen repeatedly, ten times or more. V usage is TRBV6-2 or TRBV6-3 and J usage is TRBJ1-2, with a tentative D call TRBD1 (6 bases). V was clipped by 8 bases and J by 6 bases, with 16 bases between them. This CDR3 is built from 13 residues. In germline, CDR1 is MNHEY, CDR2 SVGEGT. CDR3: CASLKTGRDGYTF. The CDR3 nucleotides read TGTGCCAGCCTTAAAACAGGGAGGGATGGCTACACCTTC.

The chain uses TRBV2 and TRBJ2-1; weak D call: TRBD1 (6 bases). Germline assignment: CDR1 SNHLY and CDR2 FYNNEI. The V and J ends lost 4 bases and 4 bases respectively, with 23 bases between them. CDR3 length equals 18 residues. CDR3 coding DNA: TGTGCCAGCAGTGCCAACAAGATGGCAGGGGAAGAATACAATGAGCAGTTCTTC. Amino acid sequence: CASSANKMAGEEYNEQFF.

This clonotype was counted only a few times. The chain recombines TRBV7-9 with TRBJ1-4, with D possibly TRBD1 on 6 matching bases. The CDR3 covers 16 residues. V lost 7 bases, J lost 8 bases, and 23 bases lay in between. Germline V gene data show CDR1 as SEHNR and CDR2 as FQNEAQ (reference sequence). The CDR3 spells CASTPRGPGEPEKLFF. Written as DNA, the CDR3 is TGTGCCAGCACCCCTCGTGGGCCAGGGGAGCCCGAAAAACTGTTTTTT.

In this sample, this clonotype turned up many times. J is TRBJ1-2 and V is TRBV12-3 or TRBV12-4; no definite D call. Between the trimmed V and J ends, which lost 2 bases and 3 bases, there was a span of 22 bases. The CDR3 is made up of 18 amino acids. The CDR3 DNA follows: TGTGCCAGCAGTTTATTAGGGTTGGCTTCCGGGAGGGACTATGGCTACACCTTC. Translation gives CASSLLGLASGRDYGYTF.

The chain couples TRBV15 to TRBJ2-2; 9 bases map to TRBD1. Trimming at V came to 4 bases and at J to 6 bases, leaving 6 bases not matched to a gene. The CDR3 has 15 residues. Germline V gives CDR1 LNHNV, CDR2 YYDKDF (reference sequence). This CDR3 is CATSTDRGVPGELFF. Here the CDR3 DNA reads TGTGCCACCAGCACTGACAGGGGGGTTCCCGGGGAGCTGTTTTTT.

This clonotype was seen only a few times. The J gene is TRBJ2-7, the V gene TRBV20-1; D is possibly TRBD2 (6 bases). Trimming pared 6 bases from V and 4 bases from J, leaving 19 bases between. Germline values: CDR1 DFQATT, CDR2 SNEGSKA (reference sequence). The CDR3 has 14 residues. In DNA, the CDR3 is TGCAGTGCCCTGTTGTACGGGGGAGGTTACGAGCAGTACTTC. Protein sequence: CSALLYGGGYEQYF.

This clonotype was counted at least ten times. As DNA, the CDR3 is TGTGCCAGCAGTGACGGGACTAGAGCAGATACGCAGTATTTT. Its protein is CASSDGTRADTQYF. The V gene is TRBV28, the J gene TRBJ2-3; 8 positions agree with TRBD2. J gave up 4 bases and V 5 bases, and 5 bases lay outside the gene matches. The CDR3 spans 14 residues. The germline V gene has CDR1 MDHEN and CDR2 SYDVKM.

This clonotype was observed at least ten times. The V and J genes are TRBV5-1 and TRBJ1-2; D is perhaps TRBD1 (6 bases). The CDR3 has 15 amino acids. Germline lookup yields CDR1 SGHRS and CDR2 YFSETQ. Trimming took 4 bases from V and 4 from J, leaving 17 bases between them. CDR3 residues: CASSPDRSLSYGYTF. The CDR3, as DNA: TGCGCCAGCAGCCCAGACAGGTCCCTGTCCTATGGCTACACCTTC.

In its sample, this clonotype was seen a few times. The CDR3 here is CASSLLGAGVSNQPQHF. The DNA for the CDR3 is TGTGCCAGCAGTTTACTGGGGGCGGGTGTCAGCAATCAGCCCCAGCATTTT. V gene TRBV28 combines with J gene TRBJ1-5; D might be TRBD1 (6 bases). This CDR3 is 17 amino acids long. Germline loops: CDR1 MDHEN, CDR2 SYDVKM. V lost 2 bases and J lost 1, with 15 bases in between.

This clonotype was seen only a few times. The rearrangement links TRBV11-1 to TRBJ1-1, with 7 bases fitting TRBD1. Looked up from germline, CDR1 is SGHAT and CDR2 is FQDESV (reference sequence). J gave up 4 bases and V 5 bases, and 10 bases lay outside the gene matches. The CDR3 has 15 residues. The CDR3 region has the DNA TGTGCCAGCAGCCCGAGAGGGACAGTGAGCACTGAAGCTTTCTTT. Translating it yields CASSPRGTVSTEAFF. Filled out from reference TRBV11-1 and TRBJ1-1, the complete variable domain reads EAEVAQSPRYKITEKSQAVAFWCDPISGHATLYWYRQILGQGPELLVQFQDESVVDDSQLPKDRFSAERLKGVDSTLKIQPAELGDSAMYLCASSPRGTVSTEAFFGQGTRLTVV.

This clonotype was observed at least ten times. The V call is TRBV12-3 or TRBV12-4, the J call TRBJ2-1, with 9 bases lining up with TRBD1. V was clipped by 6 bases and J by 8 bases; unmatched bases: 14. This CDR3 comprises 16 residues. The CDR3 DNA reads TGTGCCAGCAGACCTAACCCGGGACAGGGTGAATATGAGCAGTTCTTC. This codes for CASRPNPGQGEYEQFF.

This clonotype was observed a few times. The chain links TRBV28 to TRBJ1-1; TRBD1 is a possible D gene (6 bases). This CDR3 has 14 amino acids. Germline-derived CDR1 and CDR2 are MDHEN and SYDVKM. V lost 8 bases to trimming and J lost 6 bases, with 19 bases between them. Written as DNA, the CDR3 is TGTGCCAGCGGAGGAGGACAGTTCTTTTCTGAAGCTTTCTTT. Translated: CASGGGQFFSEAFF. Full variable domain (missing parts from reference TRBV28 and TRBJ1-1): DVKVTQSSRYLVKRTGEKVFLECVQDMDHENMFWYRQDPGLGLRLIYFSYDVKMKEKGDIPEGYSVSREKKERFSLILESASTNQTSMYLCASGGGQFFSEAFFGQGTRLTVV.

This clonotype was seen at least ten times. The chain carries TRBV20-1 and TRBJ2-1; D remains ambiguous. The CDR3 is 11 residues long. Looked up from germline, CDR1 is DFQATT and CDR2 is SNEGSKA (reference sequence). V was shortened by 4 bases and J by 8 bases, with 9 bases between the two germline ends. In DNA, the CDR3 is TGCAGTGCTACGGACCAGGATGAGCAGTTCTTC. Its translation: CSATDQDEQFF.

This clonotype was detected ten times or more. V and J are TRBV7-9 and TRBJ2-1, with 11 bases aligning to TRBD2. Trimming removed 5 bases from V and 3 bases from J; junction bases left unmatched: 6. This CDR3 region has 16 residues. Germline CDR1 SEHNR, CDR2 FQNEAQ (reference sequence). DNA of the CDR3: TGTGCCAGCAGCATAACTAGCGGGGGAGACTACAATGAGCAGTTCTTC. Translated: CASSITSGGDYNEQFF.

The chain has TRBV5-4 and TRBJ1-1; tentatively, D is TRBD1 (5 bases). CDR1 and CDR2 from the germline V gene are SGHNT and YYREEE (reference sequence). CDR3 length: 15 residues. V was clipped by 0 bases and J by 6 bases, with 15 bases between them. DNA of the CDR3: TGTGCCAGCAGCTTGGACTCAGGACACTCTGCTGAAGCTTTCTTT. Amino acids: CASSLDSGHSAEAFF.

This clonotype has only a few counts. This sequence joins TRBV30 and TRBJ1-1; D not resolved. The CDR3 length is 11 residues. The germline V gene encodes CDR1 GTSNPN and CDR2 SVGIG (reference sequence). V lost 0 bases, J lost 10 bases, and 9 bases lay in between. The CDR3 coding sequence is TGTGCCTGGAGTGTACAGAAGGGAGCTTTCTTT. It specifies CAWSVQKGAFF.

This clonotype was seen repeatedly, ten times or more. The chain joins TRBV5-1 to TRBJ2-1, with 15 bases fitting TRBD2. Germline V gene lookup returns CDR1 SGHRS and CDR2 YFSETQ. Trimming took 0 bases from V and 4 from J; bases not matched to a gene: 11. The CDR3 has 20 residues. The CDR3 spells CASSLGVVGLAGGPYNEQFF. The CDR3 DNA follows: TGCGCCAGCAGCTTGGGGGTCGTCGGACTAGCGGGGGGGCCTTACAATGAGCAGTTCTTC.

This clonotype has at least ten counts. This chain connects TRBV12-3 or TRBV12-4 to TRBJ2-2, with TRBD1 matching over 8 bases. The CDR3 sequence is 13 residues long. J gave up 6 bases and V 6 bases, and 3 bases lay outside the gene matches. In DNA, the CDR3 is TGTGCCAGCAGCCAGACAGGGGCCGGGGAGCTGTTTTTT. The encoded protein is CASSQTGAGELFF.

Worth noting for this clonotype: A much bigger clone sits one base away, suggesting this may be a read error. J is TRBJ2-7 and V is TRBV20-1; the D is unclear. CDR1 and CDR2 from the germline V gene are DFQATT and SNEGSKA (reference sequence). The CDR3 length is 12 residues. The DNA for the CDR3 is TGCAGTGCTCCCCCACGGGTCTACGAGCAGTCCTTC. This codes for CSAPPRVYEQSF.

V gene TRBV3-1 combines with J gene TRBJ2-1; D might be TRBD1 (5 bases). In germline, CDR1 is LGHDT, CDR2 YNNKEL (reference sequence). Trimming took 3 bases from V and 10 from J, leaving 13 bases between them. This CDR3 is 13 amino acids long. DNA of the CDR3: TGTGCCAGCAGCCAGGGGCGGTTCGGAGAGCAGTTCTTC. The encoded protein is CASSQGRFGEQFF.

The sample holds many counts of this clonotype. This sequence joins TRBV5-1 and TRBJ2-4; 10 nucleotides match TRBD1. CDR3 length: 16 amino acids. The germline gives CDR1 SGHRS, CDR2 YFSETQ. J was trimmed by 3 bases and V by 3 bases; bases with no gene match: 6. The chain's CDR3 is CASSSRQGASKNIQYF. In DNA form, the CDR3 reads TGCGCCAGCAGCTCCCGACAGGGGGCGAGCAAAAACATTCAGTACTTC.

There are many counts of this clonotype. The V and J genes are TRBV6-1 and TRBJ1-5; tentatively, D is TRBD1 (5 bases). The V gene's germline CDR1 is MNHNS and CDR2 SASEGT. The CDR3 has 14 residues. V dropped 10 bases and J dropped 4 bases, with 17 bases sitting between them. This chain's CDR3 is CATSAWQGNQPQHF. The CDR3 DNA reads TGTGCCACCTCAGCGTGGCAGGGAAATCAGCCCCAGCATTTT.

The rearrangement joins TRBV27 to TRBJ2-7; D gene uncertain. Trimming took 3 bases from V and 2 from J, leaving 20 bases between them. CDR3 size: 17 residues. The germline V gene encodes CDR1 MNHEY and CDR2 SMNVEV (reference sequence). The CDR3 loop reads CASSFSGPQRPTYEQYF. CDR3 bases: TGTGCCAGCAGTTTCTCCGGACCGCAGAGACCCACCTACGAGCAGTACTTC.

This chain joins TRBV12-3 or TRBV12-4 and TRBJ1-5; D gene uncertain. V dropped 4 bases and J dropped 0 bases, with 13 bases sitting between them. The length of the CDR3 is 16 residues. The CDR3 here is CASSSGSGYSNQPQHF. Here the CDR3 DNA reads TGTGCCAGCAGTTCTGGGTCCGGATATAGCAATCAGCCCCAGCATTTT.

This clonotype was seen many times. This chain uses TRBV12-3 or TRBV12-4 with TRBJ1-2, with D hard to call. The CDR3 is 14 residues long. V was clipped by 3 bases and J by 3 bases, with 11 bases between them. The CDR3 region is CASSFQVQDYGYTF. The CDR3 DNA is TGTGCCAGCAGTTTTCAGGTGCAGGACTATGGCTACACCTTC.

This clonotype was observed many times. The chain recombines TRBV20-1 with TRBJ2-5, with a weak D call TRBD1 (6 bases). Germline CDR1 reads DFQATT; CDR2 reads SNEGSKA (reference sequence). The CDR3 length is 11 residues. Trimming left V 4 bases short and J 3 bases short, with 6 bases between. The DNA for the CDR3 is TGCAGTGCTACAGGGGAAGAGACCCAGTACTTC. Amino acid sequence: CSATGEETQYF.